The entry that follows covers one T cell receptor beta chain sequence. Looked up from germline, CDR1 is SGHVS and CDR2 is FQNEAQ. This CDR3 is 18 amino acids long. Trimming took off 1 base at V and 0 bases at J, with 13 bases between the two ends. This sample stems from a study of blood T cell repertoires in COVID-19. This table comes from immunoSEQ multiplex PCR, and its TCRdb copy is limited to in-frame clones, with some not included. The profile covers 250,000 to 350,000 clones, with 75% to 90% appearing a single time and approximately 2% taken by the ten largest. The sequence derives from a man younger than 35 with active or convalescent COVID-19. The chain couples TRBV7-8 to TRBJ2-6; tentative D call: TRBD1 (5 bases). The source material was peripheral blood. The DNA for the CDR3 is TGTGCCAGCAGCTTAGTCTTAGGGGCCATCTCTGGGGCCAACGTCCTGACTTTC. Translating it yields CASSLVLGAISGANVLTF.